One and the same sample provided the 14 T cell receptor beta chains below, sequenced in a study of blood T cell repertoires in COVID-19. Method: immunoSEQ multiplex PCR; TCRdb's copy keeps in-frame clones and lacks some. The sample lists some 280,000 clones; about nine tenths were seen once. The sample comprised peripheral blood. Receptors were obtained from a young woman with active or convalescent COVID-19.

The CDR3 loop reads CASSSVGTGGAYNEQFF. In DNA form, the CDR3 reads TGTGCCAGCAGCTCAGTCGGGACAGGGGGGGCGTACAATGAGCAGTTCTTC. This chain connects TRBV13 to TRBJ2-1; 11 bases are shared with TRBD1. CDR1 and CDR2 (germline): PRHDT, FYEKMQ (reference sequence). This CDR3 has 17 residues. The V segment lost 4 bases and the J segment 4 bases; nucleotides outside the gene matches: 9.

The gene calls are TRBV28 and TRBJ1-6; the match to TRBD1 covers 10 bases. Germline CDR1 is MDHEN and CDR2 is SYDVKM. Germline trimming cut 6 bases from V and 7 bases from J; bases unmatched to any gene: 6. The CDR3 covers 15 residues. Here the CDR3 reads CASRKGDRGNSPLHF. The CDR3 coding sequence is TGTGCCAGCAGGAAGGGGGACAGGGGCAATTCACCCCTCCACTTT.

The chain is built from TRBV27 and TRBJ2-7; the match to TRBD2 covers 12 bases. The CDR3 consists of 14 residues. V shed 5 bases, J shed 5 bases, and the junction held 4 bases outside the gene matches. Per germline, CDR1 MNHEY and CDR2 SMNVEV (reference sequence). The DNA for the CDR3 is TGTGCCAGCAGTCAGACTAGCGGGGGACACGAGCAGTACTTC. It encodes CASSQTSGGHEQYF.

The chain has TRBV6-1 and TRBJ1-6; 8 bases map to TRBD1. The CDR3 runs 16 residues. The germline CDR1 and CDR2 sequences are MNHNS and SASEGT. With V trimmed by 1 base and J by 8 bases, 7 bases remained unmatched. The CDR3 DNA reads as TGTGCCAGCAGTGAAGGGGCGGGACAGGCCTATTCACCCCTCCACTTT. This encodes CASSEGAGQAYSPLHF.

Written as DNA, the CDR3 is TGTGCCACCAGTGACCCGGACAGGGTTGGCTACACCTTC. This sequence encodes CATSDPDRVGYTF. V is TRBV24-1 and J is TRBJ1-2; 8 bases match TRBD1. CDR3 size: 13 residues. V gave up 4 bases and J gave up 7 bases; unmatched junction bases: 4. CDR1 and CDR2 from the germline V gene are KGHDR and SFDVKD.

The rearrangement uses TRBV5-5 and TRBJ2-7, with 7 positions matching TRBD2. V lost 7 bases and J lost 6; bases outside the gene matches: 7. Looked up from germline, CDR1 is SGHKS and CDR2 is YYEKEE (reference sequence). The CDR3 spans 12 residues. The CDR3 spells CASATSLPEQYF. The CDR3 DNA reads TGTGCCAGCGCGACTAGCCTCCCCGAGCAGTACTTC.

The V gene is TRBV5-1, the J gene TRBJ1-4; 10 bases align to TRBD1. Germline trimming cut 4 bases from V and 7 bases from J; bases unmatched to any gene: 10. The germline CDR1 and CDR2 sequences are SGHRS and YFSETQ. The CDR3 contains 16 residues. The CDR3 protein is CASSTGMTGGSEKLFF. CDR3 bases: TGCGCCAGCAGCACCGGTATGACAGGGGGCAGTGAAAAACTGTTTTTT.

The table lists this clone with a count of one. V and J are TRBV6-2 or TRBV6-3 and TRBJ2-4; TRBD1 aligns across 10 bases. V shed 5 bases, J shed 6 bases, and the junction held 7 bases outside the gene matches. Germline CDR1 MNHEY, CDR2 SVGEGT. CDR3 length equals 15 residues. For the CDR3, the DNA is TGTGCCAGCAGTCCGACAGGGGGCCCCGGAAACATTCAGTACTTC. Residues: CASSPTGGPGNIQYF.

This clone was seen only once. The V and J genes are TRBV9 and TRBJ1-2, with 7 bases matching TRBD1. Trimming took 0 bases from V and 4 from J; bases not matched to a gene: 9. In germline, CDR1 is SGDLS, CDR2 YYNGEE. CDR3 size: 16 residues. The CDR3 is CASSVGVRAGGYGYTF. CDR3 coding DNA: TGTGCCAGCAGCGTAGGGGTCAGGGCAGGGGGCTATGGCTACACCTTC.

This clone showed up just a few times. The genes are TRBV27 and TRBJ2-7; TRBD1 matches at 7 bases. J was trimmed by 4 bases and V by 3 bases; bases with no gene match: 12. Germline V gene data show CDR1 as MNHEY and CDR2 as SMNVEV (reference sequence). The CDR3 spans 16 residues. The CDR3 loop is CASSFGATGAPYEQYF. The CDR3 coding sequence is TGTGCCAGCAGTTTCGGCGCTACAGGGGCCCCTTACGAGCAGTACTTC.

The rearrangement links TRBV6-2 or TRBV6-3 to TRBJ2-7; 8 positions agree with TRBD1. The CDR3 is 15 amino acids. J lost 0 bases, V lost 4 bases, and 5 bases had no gene match. Germline V gene data show CDR1 as MNHEY and CDR2 as SVGEGT. CDR3 bases: TGTGCCAGCAGTTTCCAGGGGGCGGGCTCCTACGAGCAGTACTTC. This encodes CASSFQGAGSYEQYF.

The rearrangement links TRBV10-2 to TRBJ1-6; 10 positions agree with TRBD1. The CDR3 is made up of 13 amino acids. Germline V gene sequence: CDR1 WSHSY, CDR2 SAAADI. Trimming took 7 bases from V and 8 from J; bases not matched to a gene: 2. CDR3 in DNA: TGCGCCAGCACGGGACAGGGGTATTCACCCCTCCACTTT. This gives the protein CASTGQGYSPLHF.

CDR3 nucleotide sequence: TGTGCCAGTAGTCCCCGACAGGGTGACGCTGTCGGGTTTTTTTTT. This codes for CASSPRQGDAVGFFF. The V gene is TRBV19, the J gene TRBJ1-4; 7 nucleotides agree with TRBD1. The germline V gene encodes CDR1 LNHDA and CDR2 SQIVND (reference sequence). The CDR3 covers 15 residues. The J segment lost 17 bases and the V segment lost 5 bases, leaving 20 bases of the junction unmatched.

The chain uses TRBV7-9 and TRBJ1-2; unclear D gene. The CDR3 extends over 13 amino acids. Germline CDR1 reads SEHNR; CDR2 reads FQNEAQ (reference sequence). The V and J ends lost 3 bases and 1 base respectively, with 6 bases between them. The CDR3 nucleotides read TGTGCCAGCAGCTTTGGAGATAACTATGGCTACACCTTC. Translation gives CASSFGDNYGYTF.